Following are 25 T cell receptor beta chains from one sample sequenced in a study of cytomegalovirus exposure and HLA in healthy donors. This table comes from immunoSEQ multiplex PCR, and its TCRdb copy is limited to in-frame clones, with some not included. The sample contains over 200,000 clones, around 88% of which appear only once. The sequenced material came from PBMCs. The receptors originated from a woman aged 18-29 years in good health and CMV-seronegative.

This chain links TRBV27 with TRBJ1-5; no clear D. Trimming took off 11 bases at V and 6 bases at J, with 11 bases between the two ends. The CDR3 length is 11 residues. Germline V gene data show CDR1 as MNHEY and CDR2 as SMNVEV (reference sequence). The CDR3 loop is CARTGAQPQHF. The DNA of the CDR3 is TGTGCCCGAACGGGAGCTCAGCCCCAGCATTTT.

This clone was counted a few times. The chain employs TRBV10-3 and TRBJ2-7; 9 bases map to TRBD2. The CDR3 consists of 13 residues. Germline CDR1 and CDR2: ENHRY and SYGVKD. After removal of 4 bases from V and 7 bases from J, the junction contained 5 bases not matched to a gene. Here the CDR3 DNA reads TGTGCCATCAGTGGAGTAGCGGGAGTGGAGCAGTACTTC. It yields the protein CAISGVAGVEQYF.

The CDR3 loop is CASSETDRVTDTQYF. Written as DNA, the CDR3 is TGTGCCAGCAGCGAAACGGACAGGGTGACAGATACGCAGTATTTT. The rearrangement joins TRBV6-5 to TRBJ2-3; TRBD1 aligns across 8 bases. V trimming: 6 bases; J trimming: 3 bases; junction bases outside the gene matches: 8. The germline CDR1 and CDR2 sequences are MNHEY and SVGAGI. The CDR3 contains 15 residues.

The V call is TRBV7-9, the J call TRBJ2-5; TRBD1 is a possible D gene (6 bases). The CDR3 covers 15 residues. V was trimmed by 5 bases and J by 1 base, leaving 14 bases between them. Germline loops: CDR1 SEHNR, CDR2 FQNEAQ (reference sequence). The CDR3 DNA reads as TGTGCCAGCAGCACAGGGACACAGCTCCAAGAGACCCAGTACTTC. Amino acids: CASSTGTQLQETQYF.

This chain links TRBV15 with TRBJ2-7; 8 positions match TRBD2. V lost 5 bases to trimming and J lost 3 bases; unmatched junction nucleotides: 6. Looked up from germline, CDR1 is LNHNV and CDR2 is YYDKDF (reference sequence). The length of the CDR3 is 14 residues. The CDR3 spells CATSGGGSYYEQYF. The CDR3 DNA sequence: TGTGCCACCAGCGGCGGGGGGAGCTACTACGAGCAGTACTTC. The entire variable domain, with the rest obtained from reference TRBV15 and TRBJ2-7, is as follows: DAMVIQNPRYQVTQFGKPVTLSCSQTLNHNVMYWYQQKSSQAPKLLFHYYDKDFNNEADTPDNFQSRRPNTSFCFLDIRSPGLGDTAMYLCATSGGGSYYEQYFGPGTRLTVT.

CDR3 nucleotides: TGTGCCAGCAGCTCTGAGACATTTAATGAGCAGTTCTTC. Its protein product is CASSSETFNEQFF. V gene TRBV6-6 combines with J gene TRBJ2-1, with D unresolved. The germline gives CDR1 MNHNY, CDR2 SVGAGI (reference sequence). V dropped 6 bases and J dropped 7 bases, with 13 bases sitting between them. The CDR3 covers 13 residues.

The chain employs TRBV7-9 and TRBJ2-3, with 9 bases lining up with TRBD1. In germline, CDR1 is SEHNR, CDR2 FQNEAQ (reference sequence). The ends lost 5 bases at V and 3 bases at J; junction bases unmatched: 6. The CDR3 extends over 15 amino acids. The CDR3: CASSPGQGWTDTQYF. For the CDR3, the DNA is TGTGCCAGCAGCCCGGGACAGGGTTGGACAGATACGCAGTATTTT.

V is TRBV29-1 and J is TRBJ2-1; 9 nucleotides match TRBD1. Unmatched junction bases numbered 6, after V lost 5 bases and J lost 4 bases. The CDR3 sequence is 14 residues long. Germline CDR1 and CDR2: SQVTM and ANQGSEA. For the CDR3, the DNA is TGCAGCGTTAGCCGGGACAGGGCTTACAATGAGCAGTTCTTC. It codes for CSVSRDRAYNEQFF.

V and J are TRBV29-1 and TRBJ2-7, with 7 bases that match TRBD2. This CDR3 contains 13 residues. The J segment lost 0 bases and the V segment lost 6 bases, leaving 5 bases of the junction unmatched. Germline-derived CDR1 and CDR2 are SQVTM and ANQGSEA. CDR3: CSVQIAGSYEQYF. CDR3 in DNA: TGCAGCGTCCAAATAGCGGGCTCCTACGAGCAGTACTTC.

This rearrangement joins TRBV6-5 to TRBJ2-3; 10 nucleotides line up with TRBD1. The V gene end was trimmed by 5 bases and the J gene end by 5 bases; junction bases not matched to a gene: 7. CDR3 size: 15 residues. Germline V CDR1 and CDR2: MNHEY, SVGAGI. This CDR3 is CASSIQTGGIDTQYF. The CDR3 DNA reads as TGTGCCAGCAGTATTCAGACAGGGGGCATAGATACGCAGTATTTT.

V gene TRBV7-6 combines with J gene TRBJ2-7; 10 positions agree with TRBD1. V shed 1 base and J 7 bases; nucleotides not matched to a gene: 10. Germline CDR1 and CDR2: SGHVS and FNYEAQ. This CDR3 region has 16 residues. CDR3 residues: CASSLGRDRGAGEQYF. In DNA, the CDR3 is TGTGCCAGCAGCTTAGGAAGGGACAGGGGAGCGGGTGAGCAGTACTTC.

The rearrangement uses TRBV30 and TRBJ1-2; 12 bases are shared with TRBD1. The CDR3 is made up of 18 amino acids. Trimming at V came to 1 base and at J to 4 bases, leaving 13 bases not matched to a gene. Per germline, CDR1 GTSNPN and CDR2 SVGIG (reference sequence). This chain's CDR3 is CAWSAHPGTGGVAYGYTF. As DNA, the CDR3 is TGTGCCTGGAGTGCCCACCCCGGGACAGGGGGCGTCGCCTATGGCTACACCTTC. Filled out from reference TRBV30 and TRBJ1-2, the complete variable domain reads SQTIHQWPATLVQPVGSPLSLECTVEGTSNPNLYWYRQAAGRGLQLLFYSVGIGQISSEVPQNLSASRPQDRQFILSSKKLLLSDSGFYLCAWSAHPGTGGVAYGYTFGSGTRLTVV.

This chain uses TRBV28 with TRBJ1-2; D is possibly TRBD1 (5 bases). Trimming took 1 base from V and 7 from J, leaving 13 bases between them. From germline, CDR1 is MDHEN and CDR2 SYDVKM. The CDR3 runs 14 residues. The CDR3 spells CASSLYPTDPGYTF. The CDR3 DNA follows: TGTGCCAGCAGTTTATACCCGACAGACCCTGGCTACACCTTC.

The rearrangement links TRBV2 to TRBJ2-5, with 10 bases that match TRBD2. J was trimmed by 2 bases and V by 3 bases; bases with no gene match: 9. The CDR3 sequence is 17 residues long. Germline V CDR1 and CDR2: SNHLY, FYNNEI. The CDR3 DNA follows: TGTGCCAGCAGTGAGCTAGCGGGAGTGGTGTTACAAGAGACCCAGTACTTC. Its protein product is CASSELAGVVLQETQYF.

CDR3 nucleotides: TGTGCGATACGACCGCCCACAGGGTACGAGCAGTACTTC. As protein: CAIRPPTGYEQYF. J is TRBJ2-7 and V is TRBV28; D may be TRBD1 (6 bases). CDR3 length: 13 amino acids. CDR1 and CDR2 (germline): MDHEN, SYDVKM.

The CDR3 DNA reads TGTGCCAGCAGGCCAGCGGACAGGCTATCGGCGACCCAGTACTTC. It codes for CASRPADRLSATQYF. V usage is TRBV2 and J usage is TRBJ2-5; 7 nucleotides match TRBD1. Trimming cost V 6 bases and J 7 bases; bases outside gene matches: 14. This CDR3 has 15 amino acids. CDR1 is SNHLY and CDR2 is FYNNEI in the germline V gene.

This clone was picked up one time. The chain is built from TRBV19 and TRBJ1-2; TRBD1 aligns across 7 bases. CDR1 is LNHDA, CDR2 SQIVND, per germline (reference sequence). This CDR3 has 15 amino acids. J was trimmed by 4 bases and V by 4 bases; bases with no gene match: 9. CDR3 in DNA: TGTGCCAGTAGTACCCGACAGGGTCGCGGCTATGGCTACACCTTC. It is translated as CASSTRQGRGYGYTF.

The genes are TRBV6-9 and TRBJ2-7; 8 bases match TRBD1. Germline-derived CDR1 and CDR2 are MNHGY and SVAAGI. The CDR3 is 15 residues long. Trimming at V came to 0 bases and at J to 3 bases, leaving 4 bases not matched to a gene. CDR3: CASSYSGQDSYEQYF. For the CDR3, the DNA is TGTGCCAGCAGTTATTCGGGACAGGATAGCTACGAGCAGTACTTC.

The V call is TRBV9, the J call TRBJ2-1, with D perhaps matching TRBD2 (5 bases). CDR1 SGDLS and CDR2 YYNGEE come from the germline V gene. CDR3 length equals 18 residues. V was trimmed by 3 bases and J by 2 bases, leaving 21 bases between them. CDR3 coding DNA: TGTGCCAGCAGCGAGACGGACCCCGGGCTTAGCGCCTACAATGAGCAGTTCTTC. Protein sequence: CASSETDPGLSAYNEQFF. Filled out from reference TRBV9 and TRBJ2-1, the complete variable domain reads DSGVTQTPKHLITATGQRVTLRCSPRSGDLSVYWYQQSLDQGLQFLIQYYNGEERAKGNILERFSAQQFPDLHSELNLSSLELGDSALYFCASSETDPGLSAYNEQFFGPGTRLTVL.

As DNA, the CDR3 is TGTGCCAGCAGTGAGGCAGGTGTCTATTATGGCTACACCTTC. Translated, it gives CASSEAGVYYGYTF. This chain connects TRBV25-1 to TRBJ1-2, with unresolved D. Germline V lookup: CDR1 MGHDK, CDR2 SYGVNS. The germline V and J ends were trimmed by 3 bases and 5 bases, with 13 bases remaining between them. The CDR3 contains 14 residues.

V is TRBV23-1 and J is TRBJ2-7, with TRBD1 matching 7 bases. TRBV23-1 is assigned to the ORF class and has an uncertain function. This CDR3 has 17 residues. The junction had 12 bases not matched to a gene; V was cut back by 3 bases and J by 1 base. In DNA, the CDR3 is TGCGCCAGCAGTCACCTTTCCGGGACAGAGACTTCCTACGAGCAGTACTTC. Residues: CASSHLSGTETSYEQYF.

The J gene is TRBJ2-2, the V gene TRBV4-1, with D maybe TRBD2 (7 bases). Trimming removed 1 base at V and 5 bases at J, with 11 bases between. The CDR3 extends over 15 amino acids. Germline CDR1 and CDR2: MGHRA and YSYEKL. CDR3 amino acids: CASSQAGRGTGELFF. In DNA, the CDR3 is TGCGCCAGCAGCCAAGCTGGGAGGGGGACCGGGGAGCTGTTTTTT.

The CDR3 nucleotides are TGTGCCAGCAGCTTAGGAGTTGGCGGGGGGGCAACTAATGAAAAACTGTTTTTT. Amino acids: CASSLGVGGGATNEKLFF. The genes are TRBV7-6 and TRBJ1-4; tentative D call: TRBD1 (5 bases). Trimming took 1 base from V and 0 from J, leaving 15 bases between them. From germline, CDR1 is SGHVS and CDR2 FNYEAQ. The CDR3 loop spans 18 amino acids. Complete variable domain (other parts from reference TRBV7-6 and TRBJ1-4): GAGVSQSPRYKVTKRGQDVALRCDPISGHVSLYWYRQALGQGPEFLTYFNYEAQQDKSGLPNDRFSAERPEGSISTLTIQRTEQRDSAMYRCASSLGVGGGATNEKLFFGSGTQLSVL.

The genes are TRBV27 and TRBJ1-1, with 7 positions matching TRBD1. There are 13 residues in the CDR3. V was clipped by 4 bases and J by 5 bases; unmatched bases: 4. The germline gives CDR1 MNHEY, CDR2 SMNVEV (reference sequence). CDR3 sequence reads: CASSSTGATEAFF. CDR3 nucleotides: TGTGCCAGCAGTTCAACAGGGGCGACTGAAGCTTTCTTT.

The CDR3 nucleotides are TGTGCCAGCAGCGTCGGGGATAGCAATCAGCCCCAGCATTTT. Translating it yields CASSVGDSNQPQHF. V and J are TRBV9 and TRBJ1-5; D is unclear. Germline CDR1 reads SGDLS; CDR2 reads YYNGEE. V was trimmed by 2 bases and J by 0 bases, leaving 6 bases between them. The CDR3 totals 14 residues.